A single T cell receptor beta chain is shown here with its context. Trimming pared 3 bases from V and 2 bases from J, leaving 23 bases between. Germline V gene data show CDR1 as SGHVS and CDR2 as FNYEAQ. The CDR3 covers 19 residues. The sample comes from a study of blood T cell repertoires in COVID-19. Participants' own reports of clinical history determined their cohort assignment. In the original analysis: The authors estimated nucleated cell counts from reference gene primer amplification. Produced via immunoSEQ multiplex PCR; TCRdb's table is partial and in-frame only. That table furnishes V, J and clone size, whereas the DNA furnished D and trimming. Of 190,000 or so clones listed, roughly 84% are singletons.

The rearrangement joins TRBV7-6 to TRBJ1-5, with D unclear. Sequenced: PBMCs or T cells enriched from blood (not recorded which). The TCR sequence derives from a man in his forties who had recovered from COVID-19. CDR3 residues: CASSFPPWTRGRGNQPQHF. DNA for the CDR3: TGTGCCAGCAGCTTCCCCCCATGGACTAGAGGTAGGGGCAATCAGCCCCAGCATTTT.